A single sample is the source of the 4 T cell receptor beta chains below, sequenced in a study of cytomegalovirus exposure and HLA in healthy donors. 60 Vbeta and 13 Jbeta primers were used in PCR. The data were produced by immunoSEQ multiplex PCR, yet TCRdb's version contains in-frame clones alone and is incomplete. The sample consists of more than 110,000 clones, approximately 80% of them appearing once. Sequenced: PBMCs. The receptors stem from a man in his fifties in good health and CMV-seronegative.

The V call is TRBV7-9, the J call TRBJ2-1, with D unresolved. The CDR3 is made up of 15 amino acids. V was shortened by 0 bases and J by 0 bases, with 6 bases between the two germline ends. Germline-derived CDR1 and CDR2 are SEHNR and FQNEAQ (reference sequence). In nucleotides, the CDR3 is TGTGCCAGCAGCTTAGCGTTCGGCTCCTACAATGAGCAGTTCTTC. Translating gives CASSLAFGSYNEQFF.

The V gene is TRBV15, the J gene TRBJ1-4, with TRBD1 matching 11 bases. CDR3 length equals 13 residues. The V and J ends lost 5 bases and 14 bases, in that order; junction bases with no gene match: 7. Germline CDR1 LNHNV, CDR2 YYDKDF (reference sequence). The CDR3 sequence: CATSGDRGTSLFF. The DNA for the CDR3 is TGTGCCACCAGCGGGGACAGGGGGACAAGCCTGTTTTTT.

The gene calls are TRBV7-9 and TRBJ2-2; D ambiguous. From germline, CDR1 is SEHNR and CDR2 FQNEAQ (reference sequence). The V and J ends lost 1 base and 3 bases respectively, with 9 bases between them. There are 15 residues in the CDR3. The CDR3 nucleotides read TGTGCCAGCAGCTTAGTAAAAGCCGACACCGGGGAGCTGTTTTTT. Translation: CASSLVKADTGELFF.

This clone occurred a few times. The J gene is TRBJ1-1, the V gene TRBV30, with 8 bases fitting TRBD1. Germline-derived CDR1 and CDR2 are GTSNPN and SVGIG (reference sequence). J gave up 5 bases and V 6 bases, and 5 bases lay outside the gene matches. CDR3 length equals 12 residues. Here the CDR3 DNA reads TGTGCCTGCGACCAGGGGGCGACTGAAGCTTTCTTT. This gives the protein CACDQGATEAFF.